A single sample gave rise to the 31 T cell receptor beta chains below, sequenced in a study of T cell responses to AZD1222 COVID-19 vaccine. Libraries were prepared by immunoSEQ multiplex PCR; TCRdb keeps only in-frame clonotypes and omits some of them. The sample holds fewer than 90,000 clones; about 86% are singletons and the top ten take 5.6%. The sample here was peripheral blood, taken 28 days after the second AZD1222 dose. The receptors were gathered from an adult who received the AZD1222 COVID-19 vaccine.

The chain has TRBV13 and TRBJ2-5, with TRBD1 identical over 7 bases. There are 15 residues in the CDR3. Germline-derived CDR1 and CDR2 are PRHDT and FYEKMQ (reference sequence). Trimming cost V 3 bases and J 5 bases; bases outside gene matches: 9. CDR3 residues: CASSFLKGALETQYF. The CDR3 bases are TGTGCCAGCAGCTTCCTGAAGGGGGCGCTGGAGACCCAGTACTTC.

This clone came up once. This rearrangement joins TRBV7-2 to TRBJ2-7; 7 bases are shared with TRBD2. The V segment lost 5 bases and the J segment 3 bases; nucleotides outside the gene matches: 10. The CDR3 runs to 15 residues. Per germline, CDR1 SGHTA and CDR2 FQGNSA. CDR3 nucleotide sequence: TGTGCCAGCAGCCCCGAGGGGCTAGCGGTCTACGAGCAGTACTTC. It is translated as CASSPEGLAVYEQYF.

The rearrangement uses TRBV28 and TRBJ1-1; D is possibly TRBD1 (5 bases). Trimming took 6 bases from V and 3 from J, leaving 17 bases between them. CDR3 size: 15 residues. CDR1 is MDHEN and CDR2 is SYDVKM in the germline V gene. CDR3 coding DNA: TGTGCCAGCAGCTGGGCCGGGGCGGGTGACACTGAAGCTTTCTTT. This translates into CASSWAGAGDTEAFF. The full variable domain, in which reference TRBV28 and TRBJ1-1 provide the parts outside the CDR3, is DVKVTQSSRYLVKRTGEKVFLECVQDMDHENMFWYRQDPGLGLRLIYFSYDVKMKEKGDIPEGYSVSREKKERFSLILESASTNQTSMYLCASSWAGAGDTEAFFGQGTRLTVV.

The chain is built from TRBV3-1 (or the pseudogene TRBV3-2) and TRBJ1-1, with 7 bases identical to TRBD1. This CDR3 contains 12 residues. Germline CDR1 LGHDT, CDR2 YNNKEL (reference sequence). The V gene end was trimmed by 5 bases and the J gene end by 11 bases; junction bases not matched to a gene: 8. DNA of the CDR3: TGTGCCAGCAGCTATCCGGGACAGAGGGCTTTCTTT. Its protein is CASSYPGQRAFF.

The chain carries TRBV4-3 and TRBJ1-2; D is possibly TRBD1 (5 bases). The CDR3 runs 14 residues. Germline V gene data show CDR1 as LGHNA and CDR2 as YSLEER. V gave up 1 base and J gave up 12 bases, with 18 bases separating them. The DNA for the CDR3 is TGCGCCAGCAGCCAAGGGGGATCCGACAGAGCGCACACCTTC. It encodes CASSQGGSDRAHTF.

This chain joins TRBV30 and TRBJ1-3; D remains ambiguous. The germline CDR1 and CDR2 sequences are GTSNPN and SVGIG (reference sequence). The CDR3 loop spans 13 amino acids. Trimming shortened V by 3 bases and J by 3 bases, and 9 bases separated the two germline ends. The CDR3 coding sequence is TGTGCCTGGAGAAGAGGAGGTGGAAACACCATATATTTT. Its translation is CAWRRGGGNTIYF. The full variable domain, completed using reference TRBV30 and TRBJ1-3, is SQTIHQWPATLVQPVGSPLSLECTVEGTSNPNLYWYRQAAGRGLQLLFYSVGIGQISSEVPQNLSASRPQDRQFILSSKKLLLSDSGFYLCAWRRGGGNTIYFGEGSWLTVV.

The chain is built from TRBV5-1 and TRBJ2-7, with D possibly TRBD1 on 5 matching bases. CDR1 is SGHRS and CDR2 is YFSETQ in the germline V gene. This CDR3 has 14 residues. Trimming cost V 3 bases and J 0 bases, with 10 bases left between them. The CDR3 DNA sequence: TGCGCCAGCAGCTCAGCAGGGCCCTCCTACGAGCAGTACTTC. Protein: CASSSAGPSYEQYF.

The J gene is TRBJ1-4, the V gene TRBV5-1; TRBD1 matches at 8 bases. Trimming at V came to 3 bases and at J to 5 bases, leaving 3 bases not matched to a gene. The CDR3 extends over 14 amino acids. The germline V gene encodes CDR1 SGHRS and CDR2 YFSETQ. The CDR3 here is CASSWGTGNEKLFF. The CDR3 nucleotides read TGCGCCAGCAGCTGGGGGACAGGCAATGAAAAACTGTTTTTT.

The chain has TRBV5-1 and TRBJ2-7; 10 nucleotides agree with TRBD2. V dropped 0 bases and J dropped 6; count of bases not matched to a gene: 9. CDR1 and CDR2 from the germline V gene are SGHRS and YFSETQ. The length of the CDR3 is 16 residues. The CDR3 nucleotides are TGCGCCAGCAGCTTGGTACCGGGAGCGGGAGGGCGCGAGCAGTACTTC. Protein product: CASSLVPGAGGREQYF.

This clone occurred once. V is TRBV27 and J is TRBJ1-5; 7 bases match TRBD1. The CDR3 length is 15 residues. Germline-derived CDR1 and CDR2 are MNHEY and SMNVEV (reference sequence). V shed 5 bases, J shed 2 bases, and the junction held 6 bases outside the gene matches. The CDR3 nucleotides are TGTGCCAGCAGTCTACGGACAGGAGGCAATCAGCCCCAGCATTTT. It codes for CASSLRTGGNQPQHF.

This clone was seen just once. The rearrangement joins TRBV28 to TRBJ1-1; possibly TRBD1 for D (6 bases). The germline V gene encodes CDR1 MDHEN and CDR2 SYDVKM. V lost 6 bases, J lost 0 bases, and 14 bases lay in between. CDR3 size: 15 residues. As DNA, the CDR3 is TGTGCCAGCAGGACTACGGGGGGGCTGAACACTGAAGCTTTCTTT. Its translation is CASRTTGGLNTEAFF.

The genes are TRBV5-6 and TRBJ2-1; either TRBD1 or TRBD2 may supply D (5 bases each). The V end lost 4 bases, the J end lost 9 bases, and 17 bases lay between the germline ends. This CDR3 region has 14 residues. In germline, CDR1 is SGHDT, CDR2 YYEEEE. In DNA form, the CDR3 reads TGTGCCAGCAGCCTGGGACCGGTCCTTGGTGAGCAGTTCTTC. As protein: CASSLGPVLGEQFF.

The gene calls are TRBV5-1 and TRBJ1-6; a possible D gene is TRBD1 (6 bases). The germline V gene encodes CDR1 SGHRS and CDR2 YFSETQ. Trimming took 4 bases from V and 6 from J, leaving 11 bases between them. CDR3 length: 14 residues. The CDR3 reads CASSRTDLNSPLHF. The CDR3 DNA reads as TGCGCCAGCAGCCGGACAGACCTTAATTCACCCCTCCACTTT.

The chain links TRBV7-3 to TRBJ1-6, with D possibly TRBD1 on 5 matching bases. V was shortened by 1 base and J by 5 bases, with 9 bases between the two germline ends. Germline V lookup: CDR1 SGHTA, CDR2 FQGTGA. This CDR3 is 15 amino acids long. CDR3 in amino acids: CASSLRGVDNSPLHF. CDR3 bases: TGTGCCAGCAGCTTAAGAGGGGTCGATAATTCACCCCTCCACTTT.

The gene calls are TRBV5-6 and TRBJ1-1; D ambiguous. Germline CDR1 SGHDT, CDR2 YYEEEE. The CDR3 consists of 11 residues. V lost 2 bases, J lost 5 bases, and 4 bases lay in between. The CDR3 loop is CASSLWTEAFF. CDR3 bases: TGTGCCAGCAGCTTATGGACTGAAGCTTTCTTT. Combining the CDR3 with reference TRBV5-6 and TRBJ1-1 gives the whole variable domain DAGVTQSPTHLIKTRGQQVTLRCSPKSGHDTVSWYQQALGQGPQFIFQYYEEEERQRGNFPDRFSGHQFPNYSSELNVNALLLGDSALYLCASSLWTEAFFGQGTRLTVV.

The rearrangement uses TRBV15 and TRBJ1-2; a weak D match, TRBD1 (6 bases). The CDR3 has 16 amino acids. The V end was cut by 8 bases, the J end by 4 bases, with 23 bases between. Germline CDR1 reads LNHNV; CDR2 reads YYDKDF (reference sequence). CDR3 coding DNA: TGTGCCACCGCAATTGGTGGGGGCGGTAGGGGCTATGGCTACACCTTC. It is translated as CATAIGGGGRGYGYTF.

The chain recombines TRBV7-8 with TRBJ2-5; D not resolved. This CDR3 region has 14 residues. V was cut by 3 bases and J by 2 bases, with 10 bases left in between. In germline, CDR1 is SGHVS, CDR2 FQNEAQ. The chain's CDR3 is CASSFGRRQETQYF. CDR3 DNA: TGTGCCAGCAGCTTTGGTAGGCGGCAAGAGACCCAGTACTTC.

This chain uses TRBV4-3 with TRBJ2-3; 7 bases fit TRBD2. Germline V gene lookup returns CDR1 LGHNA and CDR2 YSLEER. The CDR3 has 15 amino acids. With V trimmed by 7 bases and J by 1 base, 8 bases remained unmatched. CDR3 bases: TGCGCCAGCACCAGGGCGGGAGAGGGCACAGATACGCAGTATTTT. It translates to CASTRAGEGTDTQYF.

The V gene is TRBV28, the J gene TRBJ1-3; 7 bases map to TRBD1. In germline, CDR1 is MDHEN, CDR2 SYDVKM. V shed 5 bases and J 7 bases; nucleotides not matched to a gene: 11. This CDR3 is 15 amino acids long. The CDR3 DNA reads TGTGCCAGCAGTGTCCAACACAGGGGCCGGAACACCATATATTTT. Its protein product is CASSVQHRGRNTIYF.

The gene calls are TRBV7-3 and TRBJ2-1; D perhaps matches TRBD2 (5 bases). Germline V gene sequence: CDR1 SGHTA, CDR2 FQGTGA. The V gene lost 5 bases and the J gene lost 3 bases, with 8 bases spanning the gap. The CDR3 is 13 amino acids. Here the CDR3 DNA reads TGTGCCAGCAGCGGGAGCTACTACAATGAGCAGTTCTTC. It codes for CASSGSYYNEQFF.

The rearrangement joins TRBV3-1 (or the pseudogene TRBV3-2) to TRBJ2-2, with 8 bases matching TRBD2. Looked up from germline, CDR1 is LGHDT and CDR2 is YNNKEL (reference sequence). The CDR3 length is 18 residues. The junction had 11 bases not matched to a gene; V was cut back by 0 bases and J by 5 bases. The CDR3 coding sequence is TGTGCCAGCAGCCAAGAGTCCCGGCTAGCGGGTGGTACCGGGGAGCTGTTTTTT. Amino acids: CASSQESRLAGGTGELFF.

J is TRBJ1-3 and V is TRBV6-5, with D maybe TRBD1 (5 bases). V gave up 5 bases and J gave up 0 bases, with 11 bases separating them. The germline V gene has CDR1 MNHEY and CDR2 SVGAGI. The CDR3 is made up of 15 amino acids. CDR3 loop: CASSQRTLSGNTIYF. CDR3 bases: TGTGCCAGCAGTCAGCGGACACTCTCTGGAAACACCATATATTTT.

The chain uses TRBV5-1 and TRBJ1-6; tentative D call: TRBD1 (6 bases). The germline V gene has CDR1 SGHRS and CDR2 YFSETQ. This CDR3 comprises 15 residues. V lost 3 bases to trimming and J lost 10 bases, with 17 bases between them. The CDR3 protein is CASSSGGQGRSPLHF. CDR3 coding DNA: TGCGCCAGCAGCTCTGGTGGGCAGGGGAGGTCACCCCTCCACTTT.

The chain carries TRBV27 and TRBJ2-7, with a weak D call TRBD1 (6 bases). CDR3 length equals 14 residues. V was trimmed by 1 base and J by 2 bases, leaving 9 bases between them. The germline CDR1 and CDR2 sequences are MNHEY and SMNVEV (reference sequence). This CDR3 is CASSLLTGTYEQYF. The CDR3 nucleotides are TGTGCCAGCAGTTTATTGACAGGAACCTACGAGCAGTACTTC.

The CDR3 here is CASSDSSEDGYTF. In DNA, the CDR3 is TGTGCCAGCAGTGACTCGAGTGAGGATGGCTACACCTTC. The genes are TRBV6-4 and TRBJ1-2; D uncertain. Trimming removed 0 bases at V and 6 bases at J, with 8 bases between. The germline V gene has CDR1 MRHNA and CDR2 SNTAGT. The CDR3 sequence is 13 residues long.

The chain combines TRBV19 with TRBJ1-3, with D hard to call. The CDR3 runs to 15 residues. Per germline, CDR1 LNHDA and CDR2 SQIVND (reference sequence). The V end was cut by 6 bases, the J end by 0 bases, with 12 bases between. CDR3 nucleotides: TGTGCCAGTAGCCCCGCCCCAATCTCTGGAAACACCATATATTTT. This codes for CASSPAPISGNTIYF.

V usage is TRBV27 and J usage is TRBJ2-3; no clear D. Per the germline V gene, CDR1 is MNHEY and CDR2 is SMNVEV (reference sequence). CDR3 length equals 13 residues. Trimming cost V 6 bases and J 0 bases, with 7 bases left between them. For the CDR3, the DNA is TGTGCCAGCAGGGGGTGGAGCACAGATACGCAGTATTTT. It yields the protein CASRGWSTDTQYF.

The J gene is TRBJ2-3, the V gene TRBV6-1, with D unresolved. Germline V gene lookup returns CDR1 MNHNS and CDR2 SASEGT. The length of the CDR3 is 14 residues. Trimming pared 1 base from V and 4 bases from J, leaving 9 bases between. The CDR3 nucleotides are TGTGCCAGCAGTGAAGGGGTCAGGCCAGATACGCAGTATTTT. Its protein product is CASSEGVRPDTQYF.

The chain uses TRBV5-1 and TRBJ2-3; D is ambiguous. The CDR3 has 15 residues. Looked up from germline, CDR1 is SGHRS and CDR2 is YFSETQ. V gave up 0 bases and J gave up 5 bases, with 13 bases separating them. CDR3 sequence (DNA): TGCGCCAGCAGCTTGGGAACAGTATCAGGAGATACGCAGTATTTT. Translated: CASSLGTVSGDTQYF.

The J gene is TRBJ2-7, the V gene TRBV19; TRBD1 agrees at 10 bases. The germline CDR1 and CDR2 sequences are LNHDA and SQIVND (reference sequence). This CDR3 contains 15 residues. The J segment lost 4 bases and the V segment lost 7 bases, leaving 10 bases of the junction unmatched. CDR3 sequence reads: CASTRSTGQGYEQYF. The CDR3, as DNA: TGTGCCAGTACTAGGTCCACGGGACAGGGGTACGAGCAGTACTTC.

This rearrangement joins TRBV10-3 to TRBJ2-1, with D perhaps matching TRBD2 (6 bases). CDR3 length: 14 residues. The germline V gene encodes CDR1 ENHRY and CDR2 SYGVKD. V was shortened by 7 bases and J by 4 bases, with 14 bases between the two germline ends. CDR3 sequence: CAIKRGTNYNEQFF. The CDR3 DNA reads TGTGCCATCAAGCGCGGGACGAATTACAATGAGCAGTTCTTC.